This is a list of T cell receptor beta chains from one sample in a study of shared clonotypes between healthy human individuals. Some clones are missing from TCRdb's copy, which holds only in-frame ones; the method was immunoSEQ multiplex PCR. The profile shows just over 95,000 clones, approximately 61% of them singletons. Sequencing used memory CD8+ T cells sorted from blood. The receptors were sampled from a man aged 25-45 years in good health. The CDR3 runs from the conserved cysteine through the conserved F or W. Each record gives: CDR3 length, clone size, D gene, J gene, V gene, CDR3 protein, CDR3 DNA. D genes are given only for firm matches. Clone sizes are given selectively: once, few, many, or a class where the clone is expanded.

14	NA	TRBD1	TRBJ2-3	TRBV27	CASSSTGFLDTQYF	TGTGCCAGCAGTTCGACAGGGTTCTTAGATACGCAGTATTTT
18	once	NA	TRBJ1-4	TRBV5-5	CASSIGRLQGVSRTGLFF	TGTGCCAGCAGCATAGGCAGGTTACAAGGGGTATCGCGAACAGGGCTGTTTTTT
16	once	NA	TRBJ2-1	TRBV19	CASSIRPESSYNEQFF	TGTGCCAGTAGTATCCGGCCGGAGAGCTCCTACAATGAGCAGTTCTTC
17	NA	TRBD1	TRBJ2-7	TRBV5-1	CASSLSQLGQGKNEQYF	TGCGCCAGCAGCTTGTCCCAACTTGGACAGGGGAAAAACGAGCAGTACTTC
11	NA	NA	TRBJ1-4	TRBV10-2	CASSEREKLFF	TGCGCCAGCAGTGAGAGGGAAAAACTGTTTTTT
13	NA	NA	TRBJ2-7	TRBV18	CASSTGGWYEQYF	TGTGCCAGCTCAACTGGGGGGTGGTACGAGCAGTACTTC
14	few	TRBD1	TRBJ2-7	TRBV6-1	CASKTGTGYYEQYF	TGTGCCAGCAAGACCGGGACAGGGTACTACGAGCAGTACTTC
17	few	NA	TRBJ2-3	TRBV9	CASSPRLAQGGADTQYF	TGTGCCAGCAGCCCGCGACTAGCCCAAGGGGGGGCAGATACGCAGTATTTT
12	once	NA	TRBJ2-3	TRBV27	CASSLLEDTQYF	TGTGCCAGCAGTTTATTGGAAGATACGCAGTATTTT
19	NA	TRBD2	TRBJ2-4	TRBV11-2	CASRIEASGRIEAKNIQYF	TGTGCCAGCAGAATAGAGGCTAGCGGGAGAATTGAGGCCAAAAACATTCAGTACTTC
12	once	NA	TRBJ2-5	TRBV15	CATSSQIETQYF	TGTGCCACCAGCAGTCAGATAGAGACCCAGTACTTC
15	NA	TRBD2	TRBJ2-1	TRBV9	CASSVRTSGYNEQFF	TGTGCCAGCAGCGTAAGGACTAGCGGCTACAATGAGCAGTTCTTC
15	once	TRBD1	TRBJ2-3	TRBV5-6	CASSPDRAYTDTQYF	TGTGCCAGCAGCCCGGACAGGGCCTACACAGATACGCAGTATTTT
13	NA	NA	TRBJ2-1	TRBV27	CASSQGPYNEQFF	TGTGCCAGCAGTCAGGGACCCTACAATGAGCAGTTCTTC
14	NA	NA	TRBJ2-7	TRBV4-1	CASSQEQFLYEQYF	TGCGCCAGCAGCCAAGAACAGTTCCTCTACGAGCAGTACTTC
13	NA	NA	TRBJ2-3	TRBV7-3	CASSPGHADTQYF	TGTGCCAGCAGCCCGGGCCACGCAGATACGCAGTATTTT
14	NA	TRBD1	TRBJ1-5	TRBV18	CASSPNRGQQPQHF	TGTGCCAGCTCACCTAACAGGGGGCAGCAGCCCCAGCATTTT
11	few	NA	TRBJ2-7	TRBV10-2	CASGSPYEQYF	TGCGCCAGCGGATCTCCCTACGAGCAGTACTTC
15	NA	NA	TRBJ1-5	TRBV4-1	CASSQEPSLSQPQHF	TGCGCCAGCAGCCAAGAGCCCAGTCTAAGTCAGCCCCAGCATTTT
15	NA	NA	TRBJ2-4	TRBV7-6	CASSEDTGAKNIQYF	TGTGCCAGCAGCGAAGACACGGGAGCCAAAAACATTCAGTACTTC
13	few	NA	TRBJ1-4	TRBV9	CASSVGGQGKLFF	TGTGCCAGCAGCGTAGGCGGGCAAGGAAAACTGTTTTTT
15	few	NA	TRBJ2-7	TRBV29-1	CSVTPKGVSLGEQYF	TGCAGCGTTACACCTAAGGGGGTCAGTTTGGGAGAGCAGTACTTC
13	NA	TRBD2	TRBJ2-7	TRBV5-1	CASSGGVRYEQYF	TGCGCCAGCAGCGGGGGGGTCCGCTACGAGCAGTACTTC
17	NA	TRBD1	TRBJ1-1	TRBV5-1	CASSLGQGSFMNTEAFF	TGCGCCAGCAGCCTGGGACAGGGGTCTTTCATGAACACTGAAGCTTTCTTT
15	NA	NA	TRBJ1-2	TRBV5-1	CASQSPVRKTYGYTF	TGCGCCAGCCAAAGTCCGGTTCGAAAGACCTATGGCTACACCTTC
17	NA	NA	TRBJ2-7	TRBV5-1	CASSQRGRGLGSYEQYF	TGCGCCAGCAGCCAACGGGGCAGGGGATTGGGCTCCTACGAGCAGTACTTC
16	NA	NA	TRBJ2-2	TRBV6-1	CASSAGQGLNTGELFF	TGTGCCAGCAGTGCAGGTCAGGGATTGAACACCGGGGAGCTGTTTTTT
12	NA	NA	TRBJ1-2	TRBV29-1	CSVGQGDYGYTF	TGCAGCGTTGGTCAGGGCGACTATGGCTACACCTTC
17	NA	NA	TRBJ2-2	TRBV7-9	CASSLEVSWADTGELFF	TGTGCCAGCAGCTTAGAAGTCTCGTGGGCGGACACCGGGGAGCTGTTTTTT
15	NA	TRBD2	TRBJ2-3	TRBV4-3	CASSPSGRGTDTQYF	TGCGCCAGCAGCCCTAGCGGGAGGGGCACAGATACGCAGTATTTT
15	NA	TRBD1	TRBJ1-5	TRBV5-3	CARSLGQGGDQPQHF	TGTGCCAGAAGCTTGGGACAGGGTGGTGATCAGCCCCAGCATTTT
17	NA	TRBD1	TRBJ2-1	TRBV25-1	CASSEYWGQGTYNEQFF	TGTGCCAGCAGTGAATATTGGGGACAGGGGACCTACAATGAGCAGTTCTTC
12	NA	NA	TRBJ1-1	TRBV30	CAWSGSNTEAFF	TGTGCCTGGAGTGGTTCGAACACTGAAGCTTTCTTT
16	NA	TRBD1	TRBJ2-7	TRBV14	CASSHLRGQGDNEQYF	TGTGCCAGCAGCCACCTCAGAGGGCAGGGGGACAACGAGCAGTACTTC
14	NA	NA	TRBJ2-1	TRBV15	CATSRADSYNEQFF	TGTGCCACCAGCAGGGCCGACTCCTACAATGAGCAGTTCTTC
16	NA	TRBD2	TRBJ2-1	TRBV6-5	CASSYSAASGTREQFF	TGTGCCAGCAGTTATTCGGCGGCTAGCGGGACGCGTGAGCAGTTCTTC
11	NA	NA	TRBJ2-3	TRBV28	CASSLIDTQYF	TGTGCCAGCAGTTTAATAGATACGCAGTATTTT
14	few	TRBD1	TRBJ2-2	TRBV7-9	CASSPGQGTGELFF	TGTGCCAGCAGCCCGGGACAGGGGACCGGGGAGCTGTTTTTT
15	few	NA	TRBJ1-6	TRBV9	CASSVGEDRNSPLHF	TGTGCCAGCAGCGTAGGAGAGGACAGAAATTCACCCCTCCACTTT
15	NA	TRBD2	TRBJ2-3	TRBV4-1	CASSPSGRGTDTQYF	TGCGCCAGCAGCCCTAGCGGGAGGGGCACAGATACGCAGTATTTT
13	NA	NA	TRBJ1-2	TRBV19	CASRIPANYGYTF	TGTGCCAGTAGGATACCAGCTAACTATGGCTACACCTTC
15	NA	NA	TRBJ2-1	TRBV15	CATSRVGNSPDEQFF	TGTGCCACCAGCAGAGTAGGTAATAGTCCAGATGAGCAGTTCTTC
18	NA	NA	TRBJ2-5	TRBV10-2	CASRSGIVAEGPQETQYF	TGCGCCAGCCGGTCCGGTATTGTAGCGGAAGGGCCCCAAGAGACCCAGTACTTC